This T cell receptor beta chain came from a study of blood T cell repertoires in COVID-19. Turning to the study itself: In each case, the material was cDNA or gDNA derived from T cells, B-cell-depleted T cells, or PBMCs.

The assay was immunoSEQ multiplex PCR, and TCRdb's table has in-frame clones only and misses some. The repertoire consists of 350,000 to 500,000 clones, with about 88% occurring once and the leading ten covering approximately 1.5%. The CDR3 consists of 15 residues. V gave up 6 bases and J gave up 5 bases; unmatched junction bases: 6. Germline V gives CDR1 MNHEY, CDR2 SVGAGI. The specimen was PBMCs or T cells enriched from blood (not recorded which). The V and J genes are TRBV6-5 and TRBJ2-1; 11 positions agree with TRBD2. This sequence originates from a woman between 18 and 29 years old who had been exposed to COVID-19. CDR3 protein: CASSATSGSHNEQFF. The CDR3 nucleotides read TGTGCCAGCAGCGCTACTAGCGGGAGCCACAATGAGCAGTTCTTC.